These 26 T cell receptor beta chains came from one sample sequenced in a study of T cell repertoires in cytomegalovirus infection. No antigen is known for these receptors. TCRdb reanalysed the reads using MiXCR and keeps one entry per CDR3 protein. The profile shows about 830,000 distinct CDR3 sequences, around a third of them singletons. Sequences were derived from cultured CD8+ T cells from PBMCs, sampled from culture after CMV antigen stimulation. These receptors all come from a human donor in good health (CMV status not recorded). Some clones in this sample may be carry-over from other donors' samples.

This sequence joins TRBV27 and TRBJ2-5, with 7 bases fitting TRBD1. The CDR3 is made up of 15 amino acids. V lost 3 bases to trimming and J lost 2 bases; unmatched junction nucleotides: 6. Germline values: CDR1 MNHEY, CDR2 SMNVEV (reference sequence). The CDR3 reads CASSFQPGQQETQYF. DNA of the CDR3: TGTGCCAGCAGTTTCCAGCCGGGACAGCAAGAGACCCAGTACTTC.

There are a few counts of this clonotype. The gene calls are TRBV7-8 and TRBJ1-1; 7 bases match TRBD1. V shed 2 bases and J 8 bases; nucleotides not matched to a gene: 5. The germline CDR1 and CDR2 sequences are SGHVS and FQNEAQ. This CDR3 spans 13 amino acids. The CDR3 nucleotides are TGTGCCAGCAGCTTATACAGGGGAAGCGAAGCTTTCTTT. This translates into CASSLYRGSEAFF.

This clonotype was observed a handful of times. V is TRBV20-1 and J is TRBJ1-6, with D possibly matching TRBD1 (5 bases). The CDR3 is 17 amino acids. The germline V gene encodes CDR1 DFQATT and CDR2 SNEGSKA (reference sequence). Between the trimmed V and J ends, which lost 6 bases and 9 bases, there was a span of 27 bases. The CDR3 DNA sequence: TGCAGTGCCACGTTGGCCAAGGCAGAGGGGCGTCGTTCACCCCTCCACTTT. Protein: CSATLAKAEGRRSPLHF.

This rearrangement joins TRBV15 to TRBJ2-3, with a possible D match to TRBD1 (5 bases). CDR1 and CDR2 (germline): LNHNV, YYDKDF (reference sequence). Trimming left V 0 bases short and J 6 bases short, with 28 bases between. The CDR3 length is 20 residues. The CDR3 spells CATSRDSRTTVPFIRDTQYF. The DNA for the CDR3 is TGTGCCACCAGCAGAGATAGTAGGACGACAGTACCCTTCATAAGGGATACGCAGTATTTT.

This clonotype has at least ten counts. This chain links TRBV12-3 or TRBV12-4 with TRBJ1-2, with D uncertain. V was cut by 6 bases and J by 6 bases, with 14 bases left in between. This CDR3 region has 13 residues. The CDR3 region is CASSYLFRDGYTF. The DNA for the CDR3 is TGTGCCAGCAGCTACCTTTTCCGGGATGGCTACACCTTC.

This clonotype was recorded at least ten times. The chain joins TRBV7-9 to TRBJ1-5; D is unclear. From germline, CDR1 is SEHNR and CDR2 FQNEAQ (reference sequence). CDR3 size: 12 residues. Deletions cut 6 bases from V and 4 bases from J, with 7 bases between. This CDR3 reads CASSLENQPQHF. CDR3 nucleotides: TGTGCCAGCAGTTTGGAGAATCAGCCCCAGCATTTT.

The chain joins TRBV15 to TRBJ1-1; no firm D call. The CDR3 is made up of 15 amino acids. Trimming stripped 3 bases from V and 7 bases from J, with 18 bases between. CDR1 is LNHNV and CDR2 is YYDKDF in the germline V gene (reference sequence). The CDR3 DNA reads as TGTGCCACCAGCAGGGCCGCAATACAGCGGATTGAAGCTTTCTTT. It specifies CATSRAAIQRIEAFF.

As to this clonotype: It may be a read error: a sequence one base away is much more abundant. The chain uses TRBV7-2 and TRBJ2-1; TRBD1 matches at 7 bases. CDR3 size: 13 residues. The V gene end was trimmed by 4 bases and the J gene end by 12 bases; junction bases not matched to a gene: 9. Germline values: CDR1 SGHTA, CDR2 FQGNSA. Here the CDR3 reads CASSYGTAVGQFF. DNA for the CDR3: TGTGCCAGCAGCTACGGGACAGCAGTTGGGCAGTTCTTC.

The chain links TRBV5-6 to TRBJ1-1; D not resolved. The CDR3 length is 13 residues. The V end lost 4 bases, the J end lost 7 bases, and 14 bases lay between the germline ends. Germline V gene data show CDR1 as SGHDT and CDR2 as YYEEEE. Here the CDR3 reads CASSPGTAGEAFF. The CDR3 DNA follows: TGTGCCAGCAGCCCCGGAACGGCAGGTGAAGCTTTCTTT.

This chain joins TRBV5-5 and TRBJ1-2; D remains unclear. Per the germline V gene, CDR1 is SGHKS and CDR2 is YYEKEE (reference sequence). CDR3 length equals 18 residues. The V and J ends lost 4 bases and 0 bases respectively, with 22 bases between them. This chain's CDR3 is CASSQIMLGQPANYGYTF. CDR3 nucleotide sequence: TGTGCCAGCAGCCAGATAATGTTGGGCCAACCAGCTAACTATGGCTACACCTTC.

This chain uses TRBV25-1 with TRBJ2-5, with 11 nucleotides matching TRBD2. The germline V gene has CDR1 MGHDK and CDR2 SYGVNS. J was trimmed by 13 bases and V by 4 bases; bases with no gene match: 8. The CDR3 has 13 amino acids. CDR3 bases: TGTGCCAGCAGTGTAACTAGCGGGGGCCCCTCGTACTTC. Translating gives CASSVTSGGPSYF.

This clonotype was recorded at least ten times. The chain couples TRBV7-2 to TRBJ1-4, with D perhaps matching TRBD1 (5 bases). The V end lost 4 bases, the J end lost 12 bases, and 18 bases lay between the germline ends. This CDR3 region has 14 residues. Germline CDR1 reads SGHTA; CDR2 reads FQGNSA. The CDR3 DNA sequence: TGTGCCAGCAGCTACGACTTTCCGGGAGGGGAACTGTTTTTT. It codes for CASSYDFPGGELFF.

The chain has TRBV25-1 and TRBJ2-7; TRBD1 matches at 7 bases. The CDR3 has 16 amino acids. Germline CDR1 and CDR2: MGHDK and SYGVNS. Trimming cost V 4 bases and J 0 bases; bases outside gene matches: 9. The CDR3 DNA reads TGTGCCAGCAGTGGGGGGTCTAGGGGGCGCTCCTACGAGCAGTACTTC. It encodes CASSGGSRGRSYEQYF.

This sequence joins TRBV7-2 and TRBJ1-4; D gene ambiguous. V was pared by 8 bases and J by 4 bases, with 5 bases between. The CDR3 is 11 residues long. Germline CDR1 SGHTA, CDR2 FQGNSA. The CDR3 DNA follows: TGTGCCAGCGGGTTTAATGAAAAACTGTTTTTT. Translated, it gives CASGFNEKLFF. Full variable domain (missing parts from reference TRBV7-2 and TRBJ1-4): GAGVSQSPSNKVTEKGKDVELRCDPISGHTALYWYRQSLGQGLEFLIYFQGNSAPDKSGLPSDRFSAERTGGSVSTLTIQRTQQEDSAVYLCASGFNEKLFFGSGTQLSVL.

This clonotype occurred a few times. The chain combines TRBV12-5 with TRBJ1-2, with 9 nucleotides matching TRBD1. Germline-derived CDR1 and CDR2 are LGHNT and FRNRAP. V lost 6 bases and J lost 4; bases outside the gene matches: 12. This CDR3 contains 16 residues. This CDR3 reads CASGNTGTGKFYGYTF. DNA for the CDR3: TGTGCTAGTGGCAATACCGGGACAGGGAAGTTCTATGGCTACACCTTC. The full variable domain, completed using reference TRBV12-5 and TRBJ1-2, is DARVTQTPRHKVTEMGQEVTMRCQPILGHNTVFWYRQTMMQGLELLAYFRNRAPLDDSGMPKDRFSAEMPDATLATLKIQPSEPRDSAVYFCASGNTGTGKFYGYTFGSGTRLTVV.

In this sample, this clonotype turned up once. The rearrangement joins TRBV5-4 to TRBJ2-7, with D possibly being TRBD2 (5 bases). CDR3 size: 14 residues. CDR1 SGHNT and CDR2 YYREEE come from the germline V gene (reference sequence). V lost 4 bases, J lost 3 bases, and 14 bases lay in between. As DNA, the CDR3 is TGTGCCAGCAGCGCAAGCATGGGGAGCTACGAGCAGTACGTC. Amino acids: CASSASMGSYEQYV.

This clonotype was detected a few times. CDR3 amino acids: CASSPPHQETQYF. CDR3 coding DNA: TGTGCCAGCAGCCCCCCCCACCAAGAGACCCAGTACTTC. The rearrangement joins TRBV7-9 to TRBJ2-5; D unclear. With 5 bases removed from V and 0 bases from J, the gap between germline ends came to 7 bases. The CDR3 sequence is 13 residues long. The V gene's germline CDR1 is SEHNR and CDR2 FQNEAQ (reference sequence).

This clonotype was recorded many times. The chain couples TRBV20-1 to TRBJ2-1; 9 positions match TRBD2. With 6 bases clipped from V and 7 bases from J, the junction kept 10 bases outside the gene matches. Germline V gene sequence: CDR1 DFQATT, CDR2 SNEGSKA (reference sequence). CDR3 length: 14 amino acids. The CDR3 loop is CSAGAGGPGNEQFF. In DNA form, the CDR3 reads TGCAGTGCCGGGGCGGGGGGGCCGGGAAATGAGCAGTTCTTC.

The chain carries TRBV7-6 and TRBJ2-1; TRBD1 or TRBD2 may be the D gene (5 bases each). V lost 2 bases and J lost 10, with 9 bases in between. The CDR3 is 12 amino acids. Germline CDR1 reads SGHVS; CDR2 reads FNYEAQ. The CDR3 bases are TGTGCCAGCAGCTTAAGGGACGGAGAGCAGTTCTTC. Translation: CASSLRDGEQFF.

To note about this clonotype: A read error may account for a junction end that differs from germline. The V call is TRBV14, the J call TRBJ1-4; no reliable D call. CDR3 length: 15 amino acids. CDR1 is SGHDN, CDR2 FVKESK, per germline. CDR3 DNA sequence: TGTACCAGCAGCCATGCGGCAGGAAAAGATGAAAAACTGTTTTTT. Residues: CTSSHAAGKDEKLFF.

The chain links TRBV4-1 to TRBJ1-3, with D perhaps matching TRBD1 (5 bases). V shed 0 bases and J shed 3 bases, with 6 bases lying between them. Germline CDR1 MGHRA, CDR2 YSYEKL. This CDR3 spans 14 amino acids. The CDR3 loop is CASSQETVGNTIYF. The CDR3 DNA is TGCGCCAGCAGCCAAGAGACAGTTGGAAACACCATATATTTT.

Note on this clonotype: This sequence may be a read error, since a much larger clone differs from it by one base. This chain uses TRBV7-2 with TRBJ1-4; D possibly corresponds to TRBD1 (6 bases). Trimming took 2 bases from V and 8 from J, leaving 12 bases between them. The CDR3 extends over 14 amino acids. Germline CDR1 reads SGHTA; CDR2 reads FQGNSA. The CDR3 DNA sequence: TGTGCCAGCAGCTTAAGCCCAGGGGTCGAAAAACTGTTTTTT. Protein product: CASSLSPGVEKLFF.

This clonotype has at least ten counts. The genes are TRBV6-6 and TRBJ2-3, with D possibly matching TRBD2 (7 bases). Germline V gene data show CDR1 as MNHNY and CDR2 as SVGAGI (reference sequence). This CDR3 region has 16 residues. Trimming cost V 2 bases and J 1 base, with 13 bases left between them. DNA of the CDR3: TGTGCCAGCAGTTACGGGGGGGCGGTGGGCACAGATACGCAGTATTTT. Translating it yields CASSYGGAVGTDTQYF.

The genes are TRBV7-6 and TRBJ2-1, with TRBD2 matching over 8 bases. Trimming at V came to 8 bases and at J to 7 bases, leaving 10 bases not matched to a gene. Germline-derived CDR1 and CDR2 are SGHVS and FNYEAQ. The CDR3 length is 14 residues. This CDR3 reads CASPPPGGGNEQFF. CDR3 in DNA: TGTGCCAGCCCGCCCCCCGGGGGGGGTAATGAGCAGTTCTTC.

This clonotype was found a few times. The chain uses TRBV2 and TRBJ1-5, with unresolved D. The V end was cut by 2 bases, the J end by 4 bases, with 6 bases between. CDR3 length: 13 residues. Germline CDR1 SNHLY, CDR2 FYNNEI. The CDR3 sequence: CASSESPNQPQHF. The CDR3 region has the DNA TGTGCCAGCAGTGAAAGTCCGAATCAGCCCCAGCATTTT.

This clonotype was counted only a few times. This chain joins TRBV7-9 and TRBJ2-7; TRBD1 might be the D (6 bases). This CDR3 is built from 15 residues. Trimming pared 5 bases from V and 3 bases from J, leaving 17 bases between. The germline gives CDR1 SEHNR, CDR2 FQNEAQ (reference sequence). The CDR3 region has the DNA TGTGCCAGCAGCCCGCGACAGGAGACTTTCTACGAGCAGTACTTC. Its translation is CASSPRQETFYEQYF.